The rows below give T cell receptor beta chains drawn from one sample of a study of blood T cell repertoires in COVID-19. TCRdb's table, derived via immunoSEQ multiplex PCR, lists solely in-frame clones and lacks some. The data show 32,000 or so clones, 75% to 90% seen once. Sequenced input: peripheral blood. These receptor sequences come from a middle-aged man with active or convalescent COVID-19. CDR3s include the opening cysteine and the closing phenylalanine or tryptophan. The D gene is left open where the match is weak. Rows give clone size only sometimes, using once, few, many, or a class for an expanded clone.

>TRBJ2-7|TRBD2|-|TRBV27
CASSLIAGSSYEQYF
TGTGCCAGCAGTTTAATAGCGGGGAGCTCCTACGAGCAGTACTTC
>TRBJ1-5|-|-|TRBV20-1
CSASHRNQPQHF
TGCAGTGCTAGTCACAGAAATCAGCCCCAGCATTTT
>TRBJ1-2|TRBD1|-|TRBV3-1/TRBV3-2
CASSQRSGQGSLTMFHGYTF
TGTGCCAGCAGCCAACGCTCGGGACAGGGATCCCTGACGATGTTTCATGGCTACACCTTC
>TRBJ2-5|TRBD1|once|TRBV5-1
CASREGYGQGPRQETQYF
TGCGCCAGCAGGGAGGGATACGGACAGGGCCCCCGTCAAGAGACCCAGTACTTC
>TRBJ2-3|-|-|TRBV28
CAATPGVSYTGTDTQYF
TGTGCCGCTACCCCCGGGGTCTCTTATACTGGCACAGATACGCAGTATTTT
>TRBJ2-5|TRBD1|-|TRBV29-1
CSWTGGSQETQYF
TGCAGCTGGACAGGGGGTAGTCAAGAGACCCAGTACTTC
>TRBJ1-4|TRBD1|few|TRBV18
CASSPLTGERKLFF
TGTGCCAGCTCACCATTGACAGGGGAGAGAAAACTGTTTTTT
>TRBJ2-1|TRBD2|-|TRBV7-7
CASSQGLAAEQFF
TGTGCTAGCAGCCAGGGACTAGCGGCTGAGCAGTTCTTC
>TRBJ2-2|-|-|TRBV28
CASSGMLGGAAGGELFF
TGTGCCAGCAGTGGAATGCTCGGGGGAGCGGCGGGCGGGGAGCTGTTTTTT
>TRBJ2-1|TRBD2|-|TRBV9
CASSPGPGTRGDNEQFF
TGTGCCAGCAGCCCCGGACCGGGGACTAGAGGGGACAATGAGCAGTTCTTC
>TRBJ2-3|TRBD1|-|TRBV9
CASSVTGAGTDTQYF
TGTGCCAGCAGCGTCACAGGGGCCGGCACAGATACGCAGTATTTT
>TRBJ1-2|-|-|TRBV7-2
CASSLGGLVNYGYTF
TGTGCCAGCAGCTTAGGGGGGCTCGTTAACTATGGCTACACCTTC
>TRBJ1-2|TRBD1|-|TRBV29-1
CSVGDRGRGYTF
TGCAGCGTTGGTGACAGGGGGCGCGGCTACACCTTC
>TRBJ2-3|TRBD2|-|TRBV27
CASSPRIRGSGHYTDTQYF
TGTGCCAGCAGTCCTCGGATACGTGGTAGCGGGCACTACACAGATACGCAGTATTTT
>TRBJ2-3|TRBD1|-|TRBV5-6
CASSLRTGWTDTQYF
TGTGCCAGCAGCTTGCGGACAGGGTGGACAGATACGCAGTATTTT
>TRBJ2-1|TRBD2|-|TRBV2
CASSEALRELQNEQFF
TGTGCCAGCAGTGAAGCGCTGCGGGAGTTGCAAAATGAGCAGTTCTTC
>TRBJ2-1|-|-|TRBV21-1
CASSKSTPDSSYNEQFF
TGTGCCAGCAGCAAATCCACTCCGGACAGCTCCTACAATGAGCAGTTCTTC
>TRBJ2-3|-|-|TRBV30
CAWMVGLTDTQYF
TGTGCCTGGATGGTGGGACTCACAGATACGCAGTATTTT
>TRBJ2-3|-|once|TRBV28
CASTRPRGTDTQYF
TGTGCCAGCACGAGACCCAGGGGCACAGATACGCAGTATTTT
>TRBJ1-6|-|-|TRBV7-2
CASSLRLGASSPLHF
TGTGCCAGCAGCTTAAGGTTGGGGGCGAGTTCACCCCTCCACTTT
>TRBJ1-1|-|few|TRBV27
CASSLSRISEAFF
TGTGCCAGCAGTTTGAGCCGAATAAGTGAAGCTTTCTTT
>TRBJ2-5|TRBD2|-|TRBV28
CASSFRDYYQETQYF
TGTGCCAGCAGTTTCCGGGACTACTACCAAGAGACCCAGTACTTC
>TRBJ2-5|TRBD1|-|TRBV5-1
CASSWGQKETQYF
TGCGCCAGCAGCTGGGGACAGAAAGAGACCCAGTACTTC
>TRBJ1-5|-|-|TRBV10-1
CASSVSRGGNQPQHF
TGCGCCAGCAGTGTGAGTCGGGGAGGCAATCAGCCCCAGCATTTT
>TRBJ1-4|-|-|TRBV5-6
CASSLLGRSGEKLFF
TGTGCCAGCAGCTTGCTGGGGCGCTCAGGAGAAAAACTGTTTTTT
>TRBJ2-2|TRBD1|-|TRBV28
CASSLWTGGSVGELFF
TGTGCCAGCAGTTTATGGACAGGGGGTAGTGTCGGGGAGCTGTTTTTT
>TRBJ2-2|-|-|TRBV7-3
CASSMQGTTGELFF
TGTGCCAGCAGCATGCAGGGGACCACCGGGGAGCTGTTTTTT
>TRBJ2-1|-|-|TRBV27
CASNRGSYNEQFF
TGTGCCAGCAATCGCGGCTCCTACAATGAGCAGTTCTTC
>TRBJ2-7|-|-|TRBV9
CASSVRGFSYEQYF
TGTGCCAGCAGCGTACGGGGGTTCTCCTACGAGCAGTACTTC
>TRBJ2-3|TRBD1|-|TRBV6-5
CASSSGQGASTDTQYF
TGTGCCAGCAGTTCGGGACAGGGGGCTTCTACAGATACGCAGTATTTT
>TRBJ2-1|TRBD2|-|TRBV7-8
CASLSWMGLAGGLNNEQFF
TGTGCCAGCCTCAGTTGGATGGGACTAGCGGGAGGTTTGAACAATGAGCAGTTCTTC
>TRBJ1-6|-|once|TRBV9
CASSVVREPYNSPLHF
TGTGCCAGCAGCGTAGTCCGGGAGCCCTATAATTCACCCCTCCACTTT
>TRBJ2-1|TRBD2|once|TRBV4-3
CASSQDLPGGWYNEQFF
TGCGCCAGCAGCCAAGATTTACCGGGAGGGTGGTACAATGAGCAGTTCTTC
>TRBJ2-2|-|-|TRBV4-2
CASSQTGHQTGELFF
TGTGCCAGCAGCCAGACGGGACACCAAACCGGGGAGCTGTTTTTT
>TRBJ2-3|-|-|TRBV24-1
CATRAESTDTQYF
TGTGCCACCAGAGCGGAGTCCACAGATACGCAGTATTTT
>TRBJ2-3|TRBD2|-|TRBV3-1/TRBV3-2
CASSQAPGLAGGSPDTQYF
TGTGCCAGCAGCCAAGCGCCGGGACTAGCGGGAGGATCGCCAGATACGCAGTATTTT